This T cell receptor (beta chain) was documented in a study of T cell clonotyping in hematopoietic cell transplantation. Broader study findings: Higher Inverse Simpson Index values in graft donor and pretransplant recipient predicted broader posttransplant TCR diversity.

Measured with immunoSEQ multiplex PCR; TCRdb has only the in-frame clones, and not every one. This sample has 5,400 or so clones, with approximately 90% found just once. This CDR3 is built from 13 residues. Deletions cut 8 bases from V and 2 bases from J, with 12 bases between. With regard to this clone: Its cognate antigen is unknown.

Specimen: peripheral blood mononuclear cells, collected 100 days after allogeneic stem cell transplant. The TCR was taken from a female patient aged 50-59 years who had an allogeneic stem cell transplant from a related donor, so the T cells may come from the graft donor. Some clones in this sample may be carry-over from other donors' samples. This chain connects TRBV23-1 to TRBJ2-5; weak D call: TRBD1 (5 bases). TRBV23-1 is an ORF for which the function is uncertain. CDR3 nucleotide sequence: TGCGCCAGCTGCTCAGGGATGCAAGAGACCCAGTACTTC. Residues: CASCSGMQETQYF.